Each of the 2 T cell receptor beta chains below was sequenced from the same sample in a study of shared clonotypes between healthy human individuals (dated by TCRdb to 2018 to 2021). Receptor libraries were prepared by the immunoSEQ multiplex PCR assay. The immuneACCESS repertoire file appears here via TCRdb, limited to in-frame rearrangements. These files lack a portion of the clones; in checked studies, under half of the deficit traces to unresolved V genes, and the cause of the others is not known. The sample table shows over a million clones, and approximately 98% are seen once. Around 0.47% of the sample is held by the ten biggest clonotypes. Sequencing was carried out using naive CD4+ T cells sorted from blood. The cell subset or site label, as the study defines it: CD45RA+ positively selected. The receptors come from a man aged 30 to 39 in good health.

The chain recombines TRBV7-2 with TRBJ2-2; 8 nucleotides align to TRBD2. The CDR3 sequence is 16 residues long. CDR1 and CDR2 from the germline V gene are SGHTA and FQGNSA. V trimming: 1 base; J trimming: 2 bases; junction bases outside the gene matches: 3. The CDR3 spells CASSLGLALNTGELFF. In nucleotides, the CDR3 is TGTGCCAGCAGCTTAGGACTAGCGCTAAACACCGGGGAGCTGTTTTTT.

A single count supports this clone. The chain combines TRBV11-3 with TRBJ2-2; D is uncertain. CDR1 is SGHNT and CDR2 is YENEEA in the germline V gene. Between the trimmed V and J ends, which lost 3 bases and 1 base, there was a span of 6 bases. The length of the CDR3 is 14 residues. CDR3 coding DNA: TGTGCCAGCAGCTTTTCAGGGAACACCGGGGAGCTGTTTTTT. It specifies CASSFSGNTGELFF.